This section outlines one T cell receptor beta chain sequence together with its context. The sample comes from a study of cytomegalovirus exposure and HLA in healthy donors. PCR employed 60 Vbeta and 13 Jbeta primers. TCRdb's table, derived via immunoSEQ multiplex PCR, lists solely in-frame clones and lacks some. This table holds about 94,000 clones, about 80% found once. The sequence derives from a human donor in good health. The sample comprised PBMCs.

CDR3 bases: TGTGCCAGCAGCGTAGCCGCATCCCGGGACAATGAGCAGTTCTTC. Protein: CASSVAASRDNEQFF. J is TRBJ2-1 and V is TRBV9; unclear D gene. Trimming shortened V by 0 bases and J by 5 bases, and 12 bases separated the two germline ends. CDR3 length equals 15 residues. Germline lookup yields CDR1 SGDLS and CDR2 YYNGEE.